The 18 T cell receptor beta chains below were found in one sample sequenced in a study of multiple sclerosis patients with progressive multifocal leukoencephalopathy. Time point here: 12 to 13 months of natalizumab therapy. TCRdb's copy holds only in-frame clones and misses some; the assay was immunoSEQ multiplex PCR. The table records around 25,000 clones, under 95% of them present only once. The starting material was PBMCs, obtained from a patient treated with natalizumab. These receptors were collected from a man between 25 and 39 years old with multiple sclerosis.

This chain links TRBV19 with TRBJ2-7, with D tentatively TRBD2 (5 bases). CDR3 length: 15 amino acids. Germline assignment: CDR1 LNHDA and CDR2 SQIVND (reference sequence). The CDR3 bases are TGTGCTTCCAGCCCCTCAACGGGAACCCCCTACGAGCAGTACTTC. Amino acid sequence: CASSPSTGTPYEQYF. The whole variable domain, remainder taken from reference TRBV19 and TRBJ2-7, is DGGITQSPKYLFRKEGQNVTLSCEQNLNHDAMYWYRQDPGQGLRLIYYSQIVNDFQKGDIAEGYSVSREKKESFPLTVTSAQKNPTAFYLCASSPSTGTPYEQYFGPGTRLTVT.

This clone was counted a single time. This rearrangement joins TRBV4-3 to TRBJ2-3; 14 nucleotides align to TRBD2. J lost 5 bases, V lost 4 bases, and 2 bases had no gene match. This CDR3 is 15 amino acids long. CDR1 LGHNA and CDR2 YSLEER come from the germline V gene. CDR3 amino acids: CASSPGTSGRDTQYF. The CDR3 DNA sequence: TGCGCCAGCAGCCCCGGGACTAGCGGGAGAGATACGCAGTATTTT.

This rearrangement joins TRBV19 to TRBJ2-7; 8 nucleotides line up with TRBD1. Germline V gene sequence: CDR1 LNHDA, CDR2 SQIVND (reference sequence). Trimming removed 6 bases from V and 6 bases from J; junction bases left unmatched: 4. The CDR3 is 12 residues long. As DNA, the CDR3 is TGTGCCAGTAGCCTGACAGGGGCCGAGCAGTACTTC. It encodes CASSLTGAEQYF.

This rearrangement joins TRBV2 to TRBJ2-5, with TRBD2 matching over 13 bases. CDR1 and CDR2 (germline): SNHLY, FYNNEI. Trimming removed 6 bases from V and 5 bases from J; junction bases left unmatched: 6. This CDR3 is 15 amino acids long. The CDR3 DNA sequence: TGTGCCAGCAGCCCTGGACTAGCGGGAGTGGAGACCCAGTACTTC. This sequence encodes CASSPGLAGVETQYF. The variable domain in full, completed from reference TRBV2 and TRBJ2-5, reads EPEVTQTPSHQVTQMGQEVILRCVPISNHLYFYWYRQILGQKVEFLVSFYNNEISEKSEIFDDQFSVERPDGSNFTLKIRSTKLEDSAMYFCASSPGLAGVETQYFGPGTRLLVL.

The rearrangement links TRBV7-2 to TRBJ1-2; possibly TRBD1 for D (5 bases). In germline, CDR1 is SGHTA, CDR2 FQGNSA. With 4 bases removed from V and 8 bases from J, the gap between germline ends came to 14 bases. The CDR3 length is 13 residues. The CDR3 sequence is CASSSLGGVGYTF. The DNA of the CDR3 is TGTGCCAGCAGCTCCTTGGGAGGGGTAGGCTACACCTTC. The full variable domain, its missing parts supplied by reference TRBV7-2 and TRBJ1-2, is GAGVSQSPSNKVTEKGKDVELRCDPISGHTALYWYRQSLGQGLEFLIYFQGNSAPDKSGLPSDRFSAERTGGSVSTLTIQRTQQEDSAVYLCASSSLGGVGYTFGSGTRLTVV.

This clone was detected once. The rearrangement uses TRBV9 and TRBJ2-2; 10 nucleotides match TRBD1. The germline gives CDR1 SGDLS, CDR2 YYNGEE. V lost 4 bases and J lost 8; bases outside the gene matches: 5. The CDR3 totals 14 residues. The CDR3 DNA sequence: TGTGCCAGCAGCCCGACAGGGGGCGGAGGGGAGCTGTTTTTT. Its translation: CASSPTGGGGELFF.

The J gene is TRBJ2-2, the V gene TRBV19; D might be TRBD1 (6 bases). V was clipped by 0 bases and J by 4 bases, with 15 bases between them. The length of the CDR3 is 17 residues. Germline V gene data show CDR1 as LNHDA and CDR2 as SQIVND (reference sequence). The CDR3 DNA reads TGTGCCAGTAGTATAGATTCCCTGGACAGCTTCACCGGGGAGCTGTTTTTT. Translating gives CASSIDSLDSFTGELFF.

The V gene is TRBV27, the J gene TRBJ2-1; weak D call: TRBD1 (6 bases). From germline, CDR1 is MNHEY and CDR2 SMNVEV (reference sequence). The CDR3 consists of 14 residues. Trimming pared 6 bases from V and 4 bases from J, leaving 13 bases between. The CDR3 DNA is TGTGCCAGCAGGACACACAGGGATTACAATGAGCAGTTCTTC. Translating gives CASRTHRDYNEQFF.

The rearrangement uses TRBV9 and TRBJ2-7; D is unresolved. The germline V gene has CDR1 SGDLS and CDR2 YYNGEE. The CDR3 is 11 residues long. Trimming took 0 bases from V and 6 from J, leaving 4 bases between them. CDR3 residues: CASSVDGEQYF. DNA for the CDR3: TGTGCCAGCAGCGTAGACGGCGAGCAGTACTTC.

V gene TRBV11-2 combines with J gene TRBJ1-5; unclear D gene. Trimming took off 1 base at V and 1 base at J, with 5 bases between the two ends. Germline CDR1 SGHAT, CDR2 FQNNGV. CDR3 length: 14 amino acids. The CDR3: CASSLGASNQPQHF. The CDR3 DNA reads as TGTGCCAGCAGCTTAGGAGCAAGCAATCAGCCCCAGCATTTT.

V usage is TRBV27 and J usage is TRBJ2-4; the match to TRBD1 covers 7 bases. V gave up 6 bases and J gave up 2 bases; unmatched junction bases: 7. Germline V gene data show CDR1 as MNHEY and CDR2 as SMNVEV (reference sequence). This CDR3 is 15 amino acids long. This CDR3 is CASSPQGWPKNIQYF. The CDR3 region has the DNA TGTGCCAGCAGCCCACAGGGGTGGCCCAAAAACATTCAGTACTTC.

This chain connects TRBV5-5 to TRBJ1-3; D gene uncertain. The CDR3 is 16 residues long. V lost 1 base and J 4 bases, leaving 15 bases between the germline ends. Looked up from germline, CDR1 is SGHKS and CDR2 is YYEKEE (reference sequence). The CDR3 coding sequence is TGTGCCAGCAGCTTGACTGGACTCGAGGGCGGAAACACCATATATTTT. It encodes CASSLTGLEGGNTIYF.

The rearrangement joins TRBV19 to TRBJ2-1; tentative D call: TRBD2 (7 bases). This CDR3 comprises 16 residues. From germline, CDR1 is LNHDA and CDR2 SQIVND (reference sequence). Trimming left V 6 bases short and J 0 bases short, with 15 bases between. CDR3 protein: CASSPLGGGSYNEQFF. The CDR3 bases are TGTGCCAGTAGCCCCCTAGGGGGGGGCTCCTACAATGAGCAGTTCTTC.

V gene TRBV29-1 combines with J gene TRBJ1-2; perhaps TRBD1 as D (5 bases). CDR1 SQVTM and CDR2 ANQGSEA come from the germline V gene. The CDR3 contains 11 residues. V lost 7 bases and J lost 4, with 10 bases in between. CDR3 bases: TGCAGCGCCGGGACGAGCTATGGCTACACCTTC. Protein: CSAGTSYGYTF.

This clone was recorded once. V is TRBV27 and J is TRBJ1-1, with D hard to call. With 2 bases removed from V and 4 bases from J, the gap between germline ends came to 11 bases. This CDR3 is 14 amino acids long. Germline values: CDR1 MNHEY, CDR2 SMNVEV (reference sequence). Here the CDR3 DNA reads TGTGCCAGCAGTTTAACTATGACTCCCACTGAAGCTTTCTTT. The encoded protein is CASSLTMTPTEAFF.

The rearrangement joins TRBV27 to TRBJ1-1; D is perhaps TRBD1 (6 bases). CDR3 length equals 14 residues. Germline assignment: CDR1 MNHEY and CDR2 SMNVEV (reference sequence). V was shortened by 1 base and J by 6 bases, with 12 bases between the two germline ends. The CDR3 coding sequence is TGTGCCAGCAGTTTATTCGGCAGGGGCCCTGAAGCTTTCTTT. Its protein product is CASSLFGRGPEAFF.

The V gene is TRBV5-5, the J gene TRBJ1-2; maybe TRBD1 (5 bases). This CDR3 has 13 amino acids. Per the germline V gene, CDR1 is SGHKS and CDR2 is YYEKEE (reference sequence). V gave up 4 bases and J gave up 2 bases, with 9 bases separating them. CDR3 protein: CASSPRDNYGYTF. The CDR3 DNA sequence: TGTGCCAGCAGCCCCCGGGACAACTATGGCTACACCTTC.

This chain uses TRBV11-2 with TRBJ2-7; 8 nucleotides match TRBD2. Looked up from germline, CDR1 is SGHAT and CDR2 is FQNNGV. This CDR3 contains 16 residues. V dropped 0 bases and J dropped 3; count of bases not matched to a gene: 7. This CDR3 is CASSLDGRGANYEQYF. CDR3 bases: TGTGCCAGCAGCTTAGATGGGCGGGGGGCCAACTACGAGCAGTACTTC. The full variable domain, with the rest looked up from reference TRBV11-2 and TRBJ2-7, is EAGVAQSPRYKIIEKRQSVAFWCNPISGHATLYWYQQILGQGPKLLIQFQNNGVVDDSQLPKDRFSAERLKGVDSTLKIQPAKLEDSAVYLCASSLDGRGANYEQYFGPGTRLTVT.